The text below deals with one T cell receptor beta chain. Its antigen is not yet known. Base quality data are lacking; no much larger clone is found one base away. The cohort comprised some 680 healthy bone marrow donors. At the time of sampling, every cohort member was nominally healthy, though immune exposures that went unrecorded were likely present. The donor tested CMV seronegative and was one of the 352 seronegative cohort members. Every donor gave a peripheral blood sample, and the peripheral blood mononuclear cells from that sample were used for TCR beta sequencing. Genomic DNA extraction from the blood cell samples was performed with the Qiagen DNeasy Blood Extraction Kit. V was cut back by 6 bases and J by 9 bases, leaving a gap of 18 bases between them. The CDR3 sequence holds 15 residues, the cysteine and phenylalanine included. The DNA shown is the 45-base CDR3, in frame from base 1. Looking up the germline V gene yields CDR1 MNHNS and CDR2 SASEGT.

The library relied on the immunoSEQ multiplex PCR assay. For the multiplex PCR, a mixture combining 60 forward primers for TCR Vbeta segments and 13 reverse primers for TCR Jbeta segments was used. A multiplex PCR assay on genomic DNA amplified the CDR3 region of rearranged TCR beta genes. Amplified TCR beta libraries were sequenced as 87-base-pair reads on the Illumina HiSeq System. Concerning the study's data processing: In a later analysis, approximately 74 million unique TCR beta chains were counted across the roughly 610 repertoires, and roughly 11 million of these chains were shared by at least two donors. Raw reads were error-corrected and collapsed into unique sequences with a nearest-neighbor algorithm that merged closely related sequences to remove PCR and sequencing errors. CDR3 sequences were aligned to IMGT reference sequences to assign V, D and J gene segments. For a sequence to be retained, a match of at least six nucleotides to both a V gene segment and a J gene segment was required. A rearrangement was called productive if the CDR3 had no stop codons and remained in frame with V and J, and every other rearrangement was called non-productive. Following IMGT convention, CDR3 was defined as the stretch from the second conserved V-encoded cysteine to the conserved J-encoded phenylalanine. In an earlier analysis of roughly 580 of the donors, sequences lacking an unambiguous match to a single V gene segment were excluded. An earlier analysis of fewer than 650 of the donors classified V segments as functional when productive rearrangements were above 56.7% and as segregating when the standard deviation between donors was above 5%. A statistical classification framework was built to diagnose cytomegalovirus status from the catalog of TCR beta chain sequences. V and J gene assignment, in a later analysis, came from comparing TCR nucleotide sequences with IMGT/GENE-DB human TR gene sequences. The TCRdist pipeline was used in a later analysis to assign CDR3 sequences and most-parsimonious VDJ recombination scenarios. A later analysis defined each TCR beta chain by its CDR3 amino acid sequence plus V-gene family, and excluded reads lacking a unique V-gene family. As a way to deal with suspected cross-contamination and a sequencing artifact, a later analysis dropped over 550 nucleotide sequences that were highly shared and had low generation probability. In a later analysis, a clonal expansion index for each public chain was calculated from normalized within-repertoire ranks of inferred template counts. A later analysis computed generation probabilities with a VDJ recombination model fitted to out-of-frame rearrangements, and checked the results against IGoR. In a later analysis, TCR-TCR, TCR-HLA and TCR-CMV co-occurrence was scored with hypergeometric tests, and a repertoire-size bias correction was applied to TCR pairs. In a later analysis, false discovery rates were estimated by permuting HLA or CMV assignments 20 times. In a later analysis, co-occurring TCRs were grouped using DBSCAN, and TCRdist sequence similarity was added for clustering within HLA-allele-positive subsets. For co-occurrence clustering, repertoires with fewer than 30,000 or more than 120,000 public chains were excluded, along with roughly 5 repertoires with anomalous nucleotide sharing. In TCRdb, the immuneACCESS table is reduced to in-frame sequences with V and J assigned. These tables do not hold every clone; where another copy was compared, an unresolved V gene accounts for under half, and the others remain unexplained. Clone size and the V and J calls come from that table; the DNA yielded D and trimming. For this sample there are 210,000 or so clones; roughly 80% appear just once. The ten largest clones take up about 0.22% of the sample.

The data stem from a study of cytomegalovirus exposure and HLA in healthy donors (dated by TCRdb to between 2016 and 2019). Broadly, across the study: An earlier analysis of fewer than 750 of the donors reported 276 Gb of sequence data and around 100 million unique TCR beta sequences obtained from approximately 180 million T cells. An early release that covered approximately 600 HLA-typed donors contained 250 to 350 gigabases of sequencing data and 70 million to 100 million unique TCR sequences. Among the approximately 430 genotyped donors, around 81% belonged to the genetic ancestry cluster associated with self-reported Caucasian donors. The study aimed to test whether cataloging public T cell receptors could reveal signatures of past pathogen exposure. The study profiled the T cell repertoires of approximately 700 subjects by immunosequencing and related them to cytomegalovirus serostatus. Along with the approximately 650-subject first cohort, a separate validation cohort of over a hundred different subjects was used. To predict cytomegalovirus infection status, the study combined high-throughput TCR immunosequencing, statistical association of individual TCRs with disease status, and machine learning. A later analysis re-analyzed previously published TCR beta repertoires from 666 donors and added high-resolution HLA genotyping to study TCR occurrence patterns. The later analysis used no new phenotypic data to find candidate immune exposures, relying instead on TCR beta sequences and their occurrence across donors. An earlier analysis of 587 of the donors used high-throughput TCR beta sequencing to judge whether each TCR beta V gene segment behaved as functional or pseudogenic. Donor age, sex, ethnicity and CMV serostatus were compiled alongside the repertoire data. A later genetic analysis used genome-wide SNP genotypes for 398 of the 666 donors, treating that subset as a discovery cohort. All discovery cohort repertoires had been generated using a single sequencing platform. Class I and class II HLA loci were covered by the typing at four-digit resolution. The number of donors typed differed by locus, with about 629-630 for A, B, C, DRB1 and DQB1, around 520 for DQA1, 600 to 610 for DPA1, and around 460 for DPB1. Four or five DR-DQ haplotypes were handled as single units for association and clustering, since linkage in the cohort was strong. On average, 235,054 unique TCR beta nucleotide sequences were sequenced per donor among more than 350 genotyped donors of the cohort, with roughly 19% of those sequences being non-productive. Paper-wide results and their limitations: When HLA alleles, especially DR and DQ, strongly co-occurred, TCR associations were difficult to assign to individual alleles. Correlated functional status among segregating V segments might reflect linkage disequilibrium, but an unknown experimental factor could not be ruled out. While some public TCRs were present in many individuals, most TCR sequences turned up only very rarely across donors. It was suggested by the authors that the approach could potentially be generalized to other disease states and immunological phenotypes. A later analysis found that most CMV-associated TCR beta chains appeared HLA-restricted, with HLA associations seemingly driven largely by CMV exposure. Some IMGT-functional V segments, including TRBV6-2 and TRBV6-3, could not be distinguished by the 87-base-pair reads and were therefore excluded. A further reported finding was that TCR beta sequences accurately predicted the HLA-A and HLA-B alleles for most subjects in the first cohort. The study listed 170 or so TCR beta chains as associated with cytomegalovirus. At a false discovery rate of 0.05, a later analysis linked around 17,000 TCR beta sequences to specific HLA alleles. The earlier analysis of fewer than 750 of the donors excluded around 17 rarely observed V segments, including chromosome 9 orphons, because counts were too low. In vitro tests confirmed that a few of the cytomegalovirus-associated TCR beta chains recognize cytomegalovirus antigens. HLA typing was unavailable for some donors at each locus, so association tests used only the typed subset. In this cohort, only TCR beta chains were sequenced, and detectable features were limited by the absence of alpha or paired-chain data. The classifier was reported to diagnose cytomegalovirus status with high specificity and sensitivity in both the original cohort and the validation cohort. A later genetic analysis reported fewer N-insertions in productive TCRs among donors in an Asian-associated ancestry cluster than the 666-donor mean. An association between a missense DCLRE1C variant and V-gene and J-gene trimming of TCR beta chains was found in a later genetic analysis and replicated in an independent cohort. In an earlier analysis of some 500 of the donors, most TCR beta V segments were observed in productive rearrangements about 90% or about 30% of the time, broadly matching IMGT annotations. According to a later analysis, TCR association rates differed among HLA loci, with DRB1 alleles showing the most associated TCRs and HLA-C alleles showing the fewest. According to a later analysis, parvovirus B19, influenza, CMV and Epstein-Barr virus appeared linked to several top co-occurrence clusters. CMV serostatus was the only immune exposure information available for the cohort. A group of highly shared sequence variants was considered likely to be a technical artifact of the sequencing pipeline. In a later analysis, HLA-associated TCR beta chains showed more clonal expansion and lower generation probabilities than non-associated chains that were equally common. Sequencing depth was assumed to be roughly uniform across donors in the presence/absence analyses, though that assumption may not hold.

Rearrangement joined TRBV6-1 to TRBJ1-6; a tentative D call is TRBD1 (6 bases match). The receptor was derived from a girl aged 2-9 years in good health and CMV-seronegative. The sample was PBMCs. Here is the DNA: TGTGCCAGCAGAATAGGACAGAACAGGGTTTCACCCCTCCACTTT. This is translated as CASRIGQNRVSPLHF.